This TCR beta chain was observed in a study of control samples from healthy donors and cancer patients. TCRdb's table, derived via immunoSEQ multiplex PCR, lists solely in-frame clones and lacks some. The table includes 350,000 to 450,000 clones, approximately 92% detected once. This clone showed up just a few times. Sequencing used PBMCs. This receptor was obtained from a man aged 35 to 55 with head and neck cancer.

The CDR3 DNA reads TGCGCCAGCAGCCCAGGGACAGCCGATGAGCAGTTCTTC. It yields the protein CASSPGTADEQFF. The chain uses TRBV5-1 and TRBJ2-1; 7 nucleotides agree with TRBD1. CDR3 size: 13 residues. The V gene's germline CDR1 is SGHRS and CDR2 YFSETQ. Trimming took 4 bases from V and 8 from J; bases not matched to a gene: 6.